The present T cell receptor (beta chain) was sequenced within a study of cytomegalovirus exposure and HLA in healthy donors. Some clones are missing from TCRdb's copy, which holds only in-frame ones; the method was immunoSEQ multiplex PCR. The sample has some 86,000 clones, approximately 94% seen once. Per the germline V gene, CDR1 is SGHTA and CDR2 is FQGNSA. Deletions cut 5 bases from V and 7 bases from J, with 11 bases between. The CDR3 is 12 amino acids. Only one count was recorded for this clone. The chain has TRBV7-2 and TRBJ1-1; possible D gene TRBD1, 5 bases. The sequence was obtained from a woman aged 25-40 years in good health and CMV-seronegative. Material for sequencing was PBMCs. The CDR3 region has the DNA TGTGCCAGCAGCCCCAGGGCGAGTGAAGCTTTCTTT. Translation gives CASSPRASEAFF.